This TCR beta chain was documented in a study of radiation and T cells in renal cell carcinoma. CDR1 GTSNPN and CDR2 SVGIG come from the germline V gene (reference sequence). V dropped 0 bases and J dropped 9 bases, with 14 bases sitting between them. The CDR3 is 14 residues long. With regard to this clone: Its specificity is unknown.

Whole-study results and caveats: Pretreatment tumor biopsies were lacking, so baseline clonotypes are unknown.

Time point given: blood 2 weeks post-SBRT. As for treatment: 15 Gy SBRT to primary tumor, nephrectomy 4 weeks later. Blood was sampled at baseline, 2 weeks and 4 weeks after SBRT. The repertoire was sequenced with immunoSEQ multiplex PCR; TCRdb's copy has only in-frame clones and lacks some. The table shows about 150,000 clones, with roughly 87% occurring only once. The sequencing used blood, collected from a patient whose treatment included radiotherapy and nephrectomy. The sequence was obtained from a woman aged 45-59 years with renal cell carcinoma. The rearrangement links TRBV30 to TRBJ2-2; possibly TRBD1 or TRBD2 for D (6 bases each). The CDR3 nucleotides are TGTGCCTGGAGTGTAAGGGGGGTTCTGAGGGAGCTGTTTTTT. This codes for CAWSVRGVLRELFF.